This TCR beta chain was captured by sequencing in a study of blood T cell repertoires in COVID-19. Method: immunoSEQ multiplex PCR; TCRdb's copy keeps in-frame clones and lacks some. The table lists about 200,000 clones, almost 85% of them singletons. Deletions cut 3 bases from V and 2 bases from J, with 10 bases between. This CDR3 is 13 amino acids long. Looked up from germline, CDR1 is GTSNPN and CDR2 is SVGIG (reference sequence). This clonotype originated in a man aged 40-50 years who had recovered from COVID-19. The material sequenced was PBMCs or T cells enriched from blood (not recorded which). The genes are TRBV30 and TRBJ2-5; weak D call: TRBD1 (6 bases). The chain's CDR3 is CAWRSGQQETQYF. As DNA, the CDR3 is TGTGCCTGGAGAAGCGGACAGCAAGAGACCCAGTACTTC. The full variable domain, rest sourced from reference TRBV30 and TRBJ2-5, is SQTIHQWPATLVQPVGSPLSLECTVEGTSNPNLYWYRQAAGRGLQLLFYSVGIGQISSEVPQNLSASRPQDRQFILSSKKLLLSDSGFYLCAWRSGQQETQYFGPGTRLLVL.